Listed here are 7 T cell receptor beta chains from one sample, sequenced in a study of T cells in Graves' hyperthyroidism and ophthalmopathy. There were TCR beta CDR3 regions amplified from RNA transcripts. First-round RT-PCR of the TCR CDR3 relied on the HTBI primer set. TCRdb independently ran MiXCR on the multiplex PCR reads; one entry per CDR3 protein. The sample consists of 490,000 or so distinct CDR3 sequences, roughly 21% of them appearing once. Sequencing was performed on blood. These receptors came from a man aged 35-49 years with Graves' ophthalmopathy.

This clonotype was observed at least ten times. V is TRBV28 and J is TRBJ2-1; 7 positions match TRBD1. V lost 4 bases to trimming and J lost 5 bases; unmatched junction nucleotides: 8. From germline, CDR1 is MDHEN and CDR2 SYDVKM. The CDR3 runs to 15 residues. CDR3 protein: CASSSPGQWDNEQFF. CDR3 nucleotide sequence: TGTGCCAGCAGTTCACCGGGACAGTGGGACAATGAGCAGTTCTTC.

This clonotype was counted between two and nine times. The CDR3 nucleotides are TGTGCCAGCAGCTCAAGTAGCGGGAGGGCCTACAATGAGCAGTTCTTC. Encoded protein: CASSSSSGRAYNEQFF. The chain couples TRBV7-9 to TRBJ2-1, with 11 bases identical to TRBD2. In germline, CDR1 is SEHNR, CDR2 FQNEAQ (reference sequence). V was clipped by 4 bases and J by 2 bases; unmatched bases: 4. This CDR3 comprises 16 residues. Full variable domain (remainder filled in from reference TRBV7-9 and TRBJ2-1): DTGVSQNPRHKITKRGQNVTFRCDPISEHNRLYWYRQTLGQGPEFLTYFQNEAQLEKSRLLSDRFSAERPKGSFSTLEIQRTEQGDSAMYLCASSSSSGRAYNEQFFGPGTRLTVL.

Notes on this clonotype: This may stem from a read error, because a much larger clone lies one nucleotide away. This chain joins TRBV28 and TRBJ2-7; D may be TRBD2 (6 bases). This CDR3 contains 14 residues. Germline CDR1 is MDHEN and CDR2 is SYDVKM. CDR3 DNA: TGTGCCAGCAGTGTATTCGGGAGTGCCTACGATCAGTACTTC. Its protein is CASSVFGSAYDQYF.

CDR3 in amino acids: CAWSALAGTSDTQYF. Written as DNA, the CDR3 is TGTGCCTGGAGTGCACTAGCGGGAACCTCAGATACGCAGTATTTT. The chain links TRBV30 to TRBJ2-3; 10 positions match TRBD2. With 1 base clipped from V and 4 bases from J, the junction kept 5 bases outside the gene matches. CDR1 and CDR2 (germline): GTSNPN, SVGIG (reference sequence). The CDR3 consists of 15 residues.

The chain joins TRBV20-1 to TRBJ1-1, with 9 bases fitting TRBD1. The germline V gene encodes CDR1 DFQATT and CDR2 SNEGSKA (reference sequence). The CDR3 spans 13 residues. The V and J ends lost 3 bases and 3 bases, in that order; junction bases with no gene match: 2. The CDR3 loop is CSARGDRDTEAFF. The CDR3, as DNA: TGCAGTGCTAGGGGGGACAGGGACACTGAAGCTTTCTTT.

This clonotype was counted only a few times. The CDR3 loop reads CASSPRLAGVPDTQYF. The CDR3 DNA reads TGTGCCAGCAGCCCTCGACTAGCGGGAGTCCCAGATACGCAGTATTTT. The gene calls are TRBV7-3 and TRBJ2-3; TRBD2 aligns across 12 bases. CDR1 and CDR2 from the germline V gene are SGHTA and FQGTGA. The CDR3 length is 16 residues. V was pared by 5 bases and J by 4 bases, with 7 bases of the junction left unmatched.

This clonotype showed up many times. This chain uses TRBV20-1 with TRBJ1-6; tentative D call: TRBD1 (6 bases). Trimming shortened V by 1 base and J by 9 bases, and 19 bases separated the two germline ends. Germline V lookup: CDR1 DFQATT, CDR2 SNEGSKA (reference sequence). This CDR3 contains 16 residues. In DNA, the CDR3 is TGCAGTGCTAGAGGGTTAGGACAGCCCGATTTTTCACCCCTCCACTTT. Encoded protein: CSARGLGQPDFSPLHF.